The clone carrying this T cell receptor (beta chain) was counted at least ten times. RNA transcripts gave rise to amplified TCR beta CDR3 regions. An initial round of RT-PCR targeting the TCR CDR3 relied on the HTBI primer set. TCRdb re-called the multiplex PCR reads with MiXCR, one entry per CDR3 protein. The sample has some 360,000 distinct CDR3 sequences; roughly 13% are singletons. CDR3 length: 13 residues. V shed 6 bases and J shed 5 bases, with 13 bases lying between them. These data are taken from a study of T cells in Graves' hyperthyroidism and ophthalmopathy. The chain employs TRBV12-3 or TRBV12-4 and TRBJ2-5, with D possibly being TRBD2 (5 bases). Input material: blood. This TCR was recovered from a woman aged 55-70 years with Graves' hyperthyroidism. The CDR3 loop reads CASRIGVSETQYF. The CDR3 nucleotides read TGTGCCAGCAGAATCGGGGTGTCTGAGACCCAGTACTTC.